Each of the 31 T cell receptor beta chains below was sequenced from the same sample in a study of blood T cell repertoires in COVID-19. TCRdb keeps only in-frame clones here, not all; method: immunoSEQ multiplex PCR. This table holds fewer than 300,000 clones, 82% found once. Sequenced material: peripheral blood. The receptors stem from a woman between 18 and 29 years old with acute or convalescent COVID-19.

This clone was seen only once. The V call is TRBV30, the J call TRBJ2-2, with TRBD2 matching 13 bases. J gave up 6 bases and V 5 bases, and 0 bases lay outside the gene matches. The germline V gene encodes CDR1 GTSNPN and CDR2 SVGIG (reference sequence). This CDR3 has 13 amino acids. In nucleotides, the CDR3 is TGTGCCTGGGGACTAGCGGGAGCCGGGGAGCTGTTTTTT. Translating gives CAWGLAGAGELFF.

The genes are TRBV29-1 and TRBJ2-3, with 9 bases matching TRBD2. This CDR3 is 17 amino acids long. J gave up 2 bases and V 7 bases, and 16 bases lay outside the gene matches. The germline V gene has CDR1 SQVTM and CDR2 ANQGSEA. The CDR3 DNA reads TGCAGCGCCGACCCTGCGGGAGGGCCAAGGATCACAGATACGCAGTATTTT. Protein: CSADPAGGPRITDTQYF.

V gene TRBV27 combines with J gene TRBJ2-1; 12 nucleotides line up with TRBD2. This CDR3 has 16 amino acids. Germline assignment: CDR1 MNHEY and CDR2 SMNVEV (reference sequence). V trimming: 5 bases; J trimming: 5 bases; junction bases outside the gene matches: 7. The CDR3 region is CASSARLAGENNEQFF. The CDR3 nucleotides are TGTGCCAGCAGTGCGCGACTAGCGGGAGAGAACAATGAGCAGTTCTTC.

This clone has a single count. The chain has TRBV6-5 and TRBJ2-1; TRBD2 aligns across 8 bases. V lost 3 bases and J lost 6; bases outside the gene matches: 10. The CDR3 covers 16 residues. The germline V gene has CDR1 MNHEY and CDR2 SVGAGI. The CDR3 bases are TGTGCCAGCAGTTATTTGGGGAGCGGGAGTCGCAATGAGCAGTTCTTC. This gives the protein CASSYLGSGSRNEQFF.

The chain has TRBV5-1 and TRBJ1-2; tentative D call: TRBD1 (6 bases). This CDR3 is built from 14 residues. V lost 0 bases, J lost 4 bases, and 10 bases lay in between. The germline CDR1 and CDR2 sequences are SGHRS and YFSETQ. This CDR3 is CASSLEGGPYGYTF. DNA for the CDR3: TGCGCCAGCAGCTTGGAAGGGGGACCCTATGGCTACACCTTC.

The gene calls are TRBV3-1 (or the pseudogene TRBV3-2) and TRBJ1-4; 8 bases line up with TRBD1. Looked up from germline, CDR1 is LGHDT and CDR2 is YNNKEL (reference sequence). The V and J ends lost 2 bases and 7 bases, in that order; junction bases with no gene match: 6. The CDR3 is 15 residues long. For the CDR3, the DNA is TGTGCCAGCAGCCAAACCGGGACAGGTGGTGAAAAACTGTTTTTT. Translation gives CASSQTGTGGEKLFF.

This clone appeared a few times. The rearrangement links TRBV7-2 to TRBJ2-7; 13 bases are a match to TRBD2. The CDR3 extends over 16 amino acids. Germline lookup yields CDR1 SGHTA and CDR2 FQGNSA. J lost 3 bases, V lost 1 base, and 3 bases had no gene match. The CDR3 protein is CASSLGGLAGNYEQYF. Written as DNA, the CDR3 is TGTGCCAGCAGCTTAGGGGGACTAGCGGGGAACTACGAGCAGTACTTC.

The chain links TRBV6-1 to TRBJ1-6, with no clear D. Germline V gene data show CDR1 as MNHNS and CDR2 as SASEGT. V was clipped by 2 bases and J by 8 bases, with 16 bases between them. CDR3 length equals 16 residues. The CDR3 reads CASSELLVVADSPLHF. CDR3 coding DNA: TGTGCCAGCAGTGAACTCCTTGTGGTCGCAGATTCACCCCTCCACTTT.

The rearrangement links TRBV7-9 to TRBJ2-1, with 7 nucleotides matching TRBD2. Germline V gene data show CDR1 as SEHNR and CDR2 as FQNEAQ (reference sequence). Germline trimming cut 3 bases from V and 8 bases from J; bases unmatched to any gene: 13. The CDR3 contains 16 residues. The CDR3 loop reads CASSFLGGGPVYEQFF. Written as DNA, the CDR3 is TGTGCCAGCAGCTTCTTGGGGGGAGGGCCAGTCTATGAGCAGTTCTTC.

The chain uses TRBV7-2 and TRBJ2-7; TRBD2 agrees at 9 bases. With 5 bases clipped from V and 5 bases from J, the junction kept 10 bases outside the gene matches. The CDR3 has 15 residues. Germline V gene lookup returns CDR1 SGHTA and CDR2 FQGNSA. The CDR3 DNA is TGTGCCAGCAGCCGGACTCGGACTAGCGCCCACGAGCAGTACTTC. Residues: CASSRTRTSAHEQYF.

This chain uses TRBV7-2 with TRBJ1-6; D is undetermined. The CDR3 loop spans 12 amino acids. The V gene lost 3 bases and the J gene lost 11 bases, with 8 bases spanning the gap. CDR1 SGHTA and CDR2 FQGNSA come from the germline V gene. In DNA form, the CDR3 reads TGTGCCAGCAGCTTCAACTATCCACCCCTCCACTTT. Its protein is CASSFNYPPLHF. Using reference TRBV7-2 and TRBJ1-6 for the parts outside the CDR3, the full variable domain is GAGVSQSPSNKVTEKGKDVELRCDPISGHTALYWYRQSLGQGLEFLIYFQGNSAPDKSGLPSDRFSAERTGGSVSTLTIQRTQQEDSAVYLCASSFNYPPLHFGNGTRLTVT.

This chain links TRBV7-2 with TRBJ2-7, with 8 bases aligning to TRBD1. The germline V gene encodes CDR1 SGHTA and CDR2 FQGNSA. The CDR3 is 14 amino acids. With 1 base clipped from V and 5 bases from J, the junction kept 4 bases outside the gene matches. The CDR3 sequence: CASSLGTGLHEQYF. The CDR3 DNA reads TGTGCCAGCAGCTTAGGGACAGGGCTCCACGAGCAGTACTTC.

The V gene is TRBV25-1, the J gene TRBJ2-5, with 8 bases lining up with TRBD1. The CDR3 is made up of 13 amino acids. The ends lost 8 bases at V and 4 bases at J; junction bases unmatched: 6. Germline V gene data show CDR1 as MGHDK and CDR2 as SYGVNS. CDR3 residues: CASQDRGRETQYF. Here the CDR3 DNA reads TGTGCCAGCCAAGACAGGGGCCGAGAGACCCAGTACTTC.

The chain combines TRBV30 with TRBJ1-4; 8 bases fit TRBD1. The J segment lost 3 bases and the V segment lost 1 base, leaving 4 bases of the junction unmatched. This CDR3 has 15 residues. Germline lookup yields CDR1 GTSNPN and CDR2 SVGIG (reference sequence). CDR3 protein: CAWSEGTGPNEKLFF. The CDR3 DNA reads TGTGCCTGGAGTGAGGGGACAGGCCCTAATGAAAAACTGTTTTTT.

The V gene is TRBV3-1 (or the pseudogene TRBV3-2), the J gene TRBJ2-2; 8 nucleotides agree with TRBD2. V gave up 2 bases and J gave up 1 base; unmatched junction bases: 3. CDR1 LGHDT and CDR2 YNNKEL come from the germline V gene (reference sequence). The CDR3 is made up of 16 amino acids. CDR3 amino acids: CASSQPLAGNTGELFF. The CDR3 DNA reads as TGTGCCAGCAGCCAACCCCTAGCGGGGAACACCGGGGAGCTGTTTTTT.

The J gene is TRBJ1-5, the V gene TRBV19, with 7 bases lining up with TRBD1. Losses at the gene ends were 5 bases for V and 7 bases for J; bases not matched to a gene: 5. Germline V gives CDR1 LNHDA, CDR2 SQIVND (reference sequence). The CDR3 loop spans 13 amino acids. This chain's CDR3 is CASSEQGRQPQHF. The CDR3 DNA sequence: TGTGCCAGTAGTGAACAGGGGAGGCAGCCCCAGCATTTT.

The chain employs TRBV6-2 or TRBV6-3 and TRBJ2-3; a possible D gene is TRBD2 (5 bases). CDR1 and CDR2 from the germline V gene are MNHEY and SVGEGT. Trimming removed 6 bases from V and 7 bases from J, with 11 bases in between. This CDR3 spans 12 amino acids. The CDR3 is CASSPRDNTQYF. The CDR3 DNA reads TGTGCCAGCAGCCCCCGGGATAATACGCAGTATTTT.

V and J are TRBV3-1 (or the pseudogene TRBV3-2) and TRBJ2-7, with 9 bases lining up with TRBD2. Losses at the gene ends were 1 base for V and 7 bases for J; bases not matched to a gene: 8. The germline V gene encodes CDR1 LGHDT and CDR2 YNNKEL (reference sequence). This CDR3 comprises 15 residues. CDR3 nucleotides: TGTGCCAGCAGCCAAGGTAGTTTAGCGGGAGTTGAGCAGTACTTC. Translated, it gives CASSQGSLAGVEQYF.

This rearrangement joins TRBV18 to TRBJ2-1; TRBD2 might be the D (5 bases). V was pared by 2 bases and J by 4 bases, with 12 bases between. Germline V gene lookup returns CDR1 KGHSH and CDR2 LQKENI. The CDR3 is 15 residues long. CDR3 DNA: TGTGCCAGCTCACCAAGGTCGGCGGGTTACAATGAGCAGTTCTTC. Translating it yields CASSPRSAGYNEQFF.

The chain carries TRBV3-1 (or the pseudogene TRBV3-2) and TRBJ2-7; a possible D gene is TRBD2 (7 bases). This CDR3 is built from 16 residues. Deletions cut 0 bases from V and 0 bases from J, with 12 bases between. The V gene's germline CDR1 is LGHDT and CDR2 YNNKEL (reference sequence). The CDR3 reads CASSQEGGEASYEQYF. CDR3 sequence (DNA): TGTGCCAGCAGCCAAGAAGGGGGGGAGGCCTCCTACGAGCAGTACTTC.

This chain connects TRBV15 to TRBJ2-1; 10 bases line up with TRBD2. Germline V lookup: CDR1 LNHNV, CDR2 YYDKDF (reference sequence). V shed 1 base and J 6 bases; nucleotides not matched to a gene: 12. The CDR3 loop spans 18 amino acids. This CDR3 is CATSRGVRPGLASNEQFF. The CDR3 DNA reads as TGTGCCACCAGCAGAGGGGTCCGACCGGGACTAGCGTCCAATGAGCAGTTCTTC.

This clone showed up just once. The J gene is TRBJ1-6, the V gene TRBV3-1 (or the pseudogene TRBV3-2), with 8 bases aligning to TRBD1. Germline-derived CDR1 and CDR2 are LGHDT and YNNKEL (reference sequence). The CDR3 has 21 residues. V dropped 0 bases and J dropped 6; count of bases not matched to a gene: 19. CDR3 nucleotide sequence: TGTGCCAGCAGCCAAGATGGCGTTCGGGACAGGCGTCTTGGCCGTAATTCACCCCTCCACTTT. It translates to CASSQDGVRDRRLGRNSPLHF.

The gene calls are TRBV4-3 and TRBJ1-2, with D uncertain. Germline CDR1 reads LGHNA; CDR2 reads YSLEER. The CDR3 totals 14 residues. The germline V and J ends were trimmed by 0 bases and 4 bases, with 9 bases remaining between them. The CDR3 loop is CASSQDREGYGYTF. DNA of the CDR3: TGCGCCAGCAGCCAAGATCGAGAGGGCTATGGCTACACCTTC.

This rearrangement joins TRBV27 to TRBJ1-2; 8 nucleotides agree with TRBD1. Per germline, CDR1 MNHEY and CDR2 SMNVEV (reference sequence). The CDR3 length is 15 residues. V lost 0 bases, J lost 1 base, and 1 base stayed unmatched. The CDR3 here is CASSLSDRDNYGYTF. CDR3 bases: TGTGCCAGCAGTTTATCGGACAGGGATAACTATGGCTACACCTTC.

The V gene is TRBV28, the J gene TRBJ2-3, with D possibly TRBD2 on 5 matching bases. The CDR3 has 15 residues. Germline V CDR1 and CDR2: MDHEN, SYDVKM. The V end was cut by 2 bases, the J end by 2 bases, with 11 bases between. The CDR3 DNA is TGTGCCAGCAGTTTAATGACGGACTTCACAGATACGCAGTATTTT. Translating gives CASSLMTDFTDTQYF.

The chain has TRBV29-1 and TRBJ1-5; the D gene is possibly TRBD1 (6 bases). V lost 4 bases to trimming and J lost 1 base, with 8 bases between them. The germline V gene has CDR1 SQVTM and CDR2 ANQGSEA. The CDR3 spans 13 residues. The CDR3: CSVGQASNQPQHF. For the CDR3, the DNA is TGCAGCGTTGGACAGGCGAGCAATCAGCCCCAGCATTTT.

V usage is TRBV3-1 (or the pseudogene TRBV3-2) and J usage is TRBJ2-7, with D unresolved. Germline CDR1 reads LGHDT; CDR2 reads YNNKEL (reference sequence). The CDR3 has 13 amino acids. The germline V and J ends were trimmed by 1 base and 4 bases, with 8 bases remaining between them. CDR3 protein: CASSQVRTYEQYF. CDR3 DNA: TGTGCCAGCAGCCAAGTTCGTACTTACGAGCAGTACTTC.

The rearrangement uses TRBV12-3 or TRBV12-4 and TRBJ2-7; D possibly corresponds to TRBD1 (6 bases). The V end lost 6 bases, the J end lost 4 bases, and 13 bases lay between the germline ends. This CDR3 spans 13 amino acids. In nucleotides, the CDR3 is TGTGCCAGCAGCCAGGGGTTAGGGTACGAGCAGTACTTC. This codes for CASSQGLGYEQYF.

DNA for the CDR3: TGTGCCAGTAGTAGACAGCCAAGGATGGACTATGGCTACACCTTC. This encodes CASSRQPRMDYGYTF. This chain connects TRBV19 to TRBJ1-2; the D gene is possibly TRBD1 (5 bases). This CDR3 has 15 residues. CDR1 and CDR2 (germline): LNHDA, SQIVND (reference sequence). The ends were cut back, 4 bases at V and 3 bases at J, with 15 bases in the middle.

This chain uses TRBV4-3 with TRBJ2-7; 8 nucleotides align to TRBD1. Losses at the gene ends were 4 bases for V and 0 bases for J; bases not matched to a gene: 11. The germline V gene has CDR1 LGHNA and CDR2 YSLEER. This CDR3 spans 17 amino acids. This CDR3 reads CASSLYRPGQVSYEQYF. Here the CDR3 DNA reads TGCGCCAGCAGCCTCTACCGACCGGGACAGGTCTCCTACGAGCAGTACTTC.

The genes are TRBV5-1 and TRBJ2-2, with TRBD1 as a possible D gene (6 bases). The germline CDR1 and CDR2 sequences are SGHRS and YFSETQ. Trimming took 5 bases from V and 2 from J, leaving 10 bases between them. This CDR3 comprises 14 residues. CDR3 coding DNA: TGCGCCAGCAGGAAGGACAGCAACACCGGGGAGCTGTTTTTT. This encodes CASRKDSNTGELFF.